This TCR beta chain was found in a study of beta chain features in type 1 diabetes listed by TCRdb under 2018. Some background on the complete study: Patients and healthy donors did not differ in mean age, gender distribution, total cell number or subset yield. Across all samples, some 99 million sorted cells were examined, and cell number per subset correlated strongly with RNA yield. The study compared the TCRB repertoires of sorted circulating CD4+ T cell subsets in recently diagnosed type 1 diabetes patients with those in matched healthy donors. Naive and central memory subsets were obtained from all 30 or so donors, but regulatory and stem cell-like memory subsets were isolated from only 8 patients and roughly eight healthy donors. Overall results and qualifications from the work: Because cDNA rather than genomic DNA was sequenced, highly expressing activated cells could have been over-represented, although no difference in activation and CD3 levels was found between groups. Patients with type 1 diabetes made fewer insertions and deleted more nucleotides at VDJ recombination sites, implying thymic rearrangement abnormalities. Shorter templates might be favored by PCR, yet because patient and control samples were amplified and corrected together, any such skew would affect both groups equally. A moderate but significant shortening of TCRB CDR3 length was observed in type 1 diabetes patients in all four CD4+ subsets. Naive, central memory and regulatory TCRB repertoires appeared to be more similar among patients than among healthy donors. Because the HLA sub-analyses included only small numbers of individuals, any influence of HLA type on TCRB rearrangement was left unresolved.

Taken from cysteine to phenylalanine, the CDR3 has 15 residues. Only the CDR3 DNA stays, 45 bases, in frame from base 1. Sequences SGHNT (CDR1) and YENEEA (CDR2) are obtained from the germline V gene. V is clipped by 5 bases and J by 0 bases, and the sequence between their germline boundaries is 11 bases long. All of the isolated RNA was reverse transcribed with the High Capacity cDNA Reverse Transcription Kit, so expressed TCRB transcripts were sequenced. Naive, central memory and regulatory T cell samples underwent deep immunoSEQ sequencing, averaging around 4 million total reads per sample. After sorted cells were lysed in RLT buffer, RNA was extracted with DNase-treated RNeasy Micro or Mini kits, with the choice depending on cell number. To prevent cross-contamination, every cell subset was processed on its own, while patient and healthy donor samples were processed together. The immunoSEQ multiplex PCR was used to amplify TCRB sequences from cDNA, yielding 87-bp fragments that span the CDR3 region. The amplicons were sequenced using the Illumina HiSeq platform. The study's own analysis went as follows. PCR bias was corrected computationally using synthetic template baselines, and reads within Hamming distance 2 were collapsed, with unmergeable singletons discarded. Reads were aligned against IMGT to assign V, D and J genes, CDR3 length and insertions or deletions at six rearrangement sites. Clonotype counts were normalized to sorted cell number within each subset before computing true diversity and Gini coefficients with the tcR R package. Repertoire sharing was quantified using the overlap coefficient calculated on TCRB nucleotide sequences. Out-of-frame TCRB sequences from naive cells were analyzed to stand in for the pre-selection repertoire. TCRdb holds this immuneACCESS table with in-frame rearrangements only. Some clones are missing; in checked studies, unresolved V genes explain under half, and the rest has no known cause. V, J and clone size are taken as reported in that table, and D and trimming were inferred from the DNA itself. This sample gives about 700,000 clones in total; 10% to 15% of them show up just once. The ten largest make up less than 0.025% of the sample.

From each donor, a single peripheral blood sample of approximately 110 mL on average was drawn into heparinised tubes. A BD FACSAria II was used to sort naive, central memory, regulatory and stem cell-like memory CD4+ T cells with a panel that included CD45RO, CCR7, CD25, CD127, CD95 and CD27. Purity was above 95% for every sorted population. PBMCs were separated immediately by Lymphoprep density gradient centrifugation and were stained directly, without being cultured. So that batch effects would be minimized, each experiment stained and sorted samples in pairs, pairing one healthy donor with one patient. About this clone itself: Its antigen specificity is not known. No base qualities exist here, and no much larger clone lies one base off it.

This receptor was obtained from a young man with type 1 diabetes. Specimen: naive CD4+ T cells from blood. The intended sense of this specimen's cell subset or site label: true naive CD4+ T cells. The chain uses TRBV11-3 and TRBJ2-4; confidence is insufficient to name the D gene. The nucleotide sequence is given as TGTGCCAGCAGCCCGACCGTGCTAGCCAAAAACATTCAGTACTTC. It encodes CASSPTVLAKNIQYF.